This T cell receptor beta chain is drawn from a study of CD8 T cells in ankylosing spondylitis. With 5 bases clipped from V and 5 bases from J, the junction kept 12 bases outside the gene matches. Germline V lookup: CDR1 SGHTA, CDR2 FQGNSA. The CDR3 consists of 16 residues. By quantitative 5'-RACE with molecular barcodes, the TCR beta libraries were made. TCRdb recomputed calls from the 5' RACE reads with MiXCR, one row per CDR3 protein. The sample records roughly 470,000 distinct CDR3 sequences, 25% to 30% being singletons. This clonotype was observed a few times. The antigen remains undetermined. Study results and limitations: The study identified a TCR beta motif of about eight highly homologous variants that appeared characteristic of ankylosing spondylitis blood.

The rearrangement uses TRBV7-2 and TRBJ2-3; TRBD2 matches at 8 bases. The sample was blood, either unsorted or a sorted T cell fraction (not recorded which). The TCR sequence derives from a male donor with ankylosing spondylitis. The CDR3 nucleotides are TGTGCCAGCAGCATTAGAGCACCCGGGAGGGGAGATACGCAGTATTTT. This codes for CASSIRAPGRGDTQYF.